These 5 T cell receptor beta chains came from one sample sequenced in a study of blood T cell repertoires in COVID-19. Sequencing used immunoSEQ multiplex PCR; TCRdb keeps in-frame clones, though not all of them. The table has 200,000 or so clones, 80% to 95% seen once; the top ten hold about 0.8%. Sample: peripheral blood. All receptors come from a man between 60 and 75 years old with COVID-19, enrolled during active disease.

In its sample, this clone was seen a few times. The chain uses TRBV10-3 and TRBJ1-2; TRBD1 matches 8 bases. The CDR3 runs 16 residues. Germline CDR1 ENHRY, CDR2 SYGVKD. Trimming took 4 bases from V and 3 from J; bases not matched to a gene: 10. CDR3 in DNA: TGTGCCATCAGTGGCTCGGGACAGGAACTTTACTATGGCTACACCTTC. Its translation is CAISGSGQELYYGYTF.

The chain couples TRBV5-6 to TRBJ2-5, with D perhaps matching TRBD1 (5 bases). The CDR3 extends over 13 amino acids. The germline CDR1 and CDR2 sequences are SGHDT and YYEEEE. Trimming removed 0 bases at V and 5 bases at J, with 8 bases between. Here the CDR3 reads CASSLVGVETQYF. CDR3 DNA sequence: TGTGCCAGCAGCTTGGTAGGGGTTGAGACCCAGTACTTC.

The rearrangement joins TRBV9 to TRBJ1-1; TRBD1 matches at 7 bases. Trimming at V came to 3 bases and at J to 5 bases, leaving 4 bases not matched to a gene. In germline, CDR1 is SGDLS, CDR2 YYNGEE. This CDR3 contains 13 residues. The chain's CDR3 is CASSDRGLTEAFF. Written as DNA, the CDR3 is TGTGCCAGCAGCGACAGGGGTTTGACTGAAGCTTTCTTT. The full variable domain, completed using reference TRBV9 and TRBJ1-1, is DSGVTQTPKHLITATGQRVTLRCSPRSGDLSVYWYQQSLDQGLQFLIQYYNGEERAKGNILERFSAQQFPDLHSELNLSSLELGDSALYFCASSDRGLTEAFFGQGTRLTVV.

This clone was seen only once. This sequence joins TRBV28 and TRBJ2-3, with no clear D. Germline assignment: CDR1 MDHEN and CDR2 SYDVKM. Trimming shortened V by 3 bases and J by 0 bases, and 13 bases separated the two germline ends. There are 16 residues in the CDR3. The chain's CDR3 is CASSFRSYSSTDTQYF. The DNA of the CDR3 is TGTGCCAGCAGTTTTAGAAGTTACTCTAGCACAGATACGCAGTATTTT.

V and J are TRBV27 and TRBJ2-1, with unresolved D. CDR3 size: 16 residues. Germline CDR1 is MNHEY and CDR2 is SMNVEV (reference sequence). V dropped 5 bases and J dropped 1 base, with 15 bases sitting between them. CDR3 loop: CASSPQTRGSYNEQFF. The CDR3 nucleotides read TGTGCCAGCAGTCCACAGACGCGTGGGTCCTACAATGAGCAGTTCTTC.